The 21 T cell receptor beta chains below were found in one sample sequenced in a study of blood T cell repertoires in COVID-19. Profiling relied on immunoSEQ multiplex PCR, and the TCRdb table lists in-frame clones only, not all of them. The sample consists of tens of thousands of clones, 80% of them appearing once. The specimen was peripheral blood. The source is a woman aged 70-85 years with acute or convalescent COVID-19.

This clone was seen just once. J is TRBJ1-1 and V is TRBV4-1; perhaps TRBD1 as D (6 bases). The CDR3 is made up of 18 amino acids. V lost 1 base and J 0 bases, leaving 18 bases between the germline ends. Germline lookup yields CDR1 MGHRA and CDR2 YSYEKL. CDR3 sequence reads: CASSQARRGRDMNTEAFF. The CDR3 bases are TGCGCCAGCAGCCAAGCCCGACGTGGGAGGGACATGAACACTGAAGCTTTCTTT.

The rearrangement uses TRBV13 and TRBJ1-4; D might be TRBD1 (6 bases). Germline V gene lookup returns CDR1 PRHDT and CDR2 FYEKMQ (reference sequence). CDR3 length: 14 amino acids. V gave up 0 bases and J gave up 7 bases, with 9 bases separating them. The CDR3 sequence: CASSLGQGLEKLFF. CDR3 nucleotide sequence: TGTGCCAGCAGCTTAGGACAGGGTCTTGAAAAACTGTTTTTT.

This sequence joins TRBV19 and TRBJ1-1; possible D gene TRBD1, 5 bases. The CDR3 extends over 15 amino acids. V was clipped by 4 bases and J by 1 base, with 13 bases between them. Germline CDR1 and CDR2: LNHDA and SQIVND (reference sequence). Here the CDR3 reads CASSTLGPGNTEAFF. The CDR3 DNA sequence: TGTGCCAGTAGTACCTTGGGGCCAGGGAACACTGAAGCTTTCTTT.

The rearrangement joins TRBV5-1 to TRBJ1-1; no firm D call. Looked up from germline, CDR1 is SGHRS and CDR2 is YFSETQ. The germline V and J ends were trimmed by 0 bases and 4 bases, with 10 bases remaining between them. This CDR3 region has 14 residues. This CDR3 is CASSLGLSATEAFF. The CDR3 coding sequence is TGCGCCAGCAGCTTGGGACTCTCGGCCACTGAAGCTTTCTTT.

The chain carries TRBV7-9 and TRBJ2-7; 7 bases fit TRBD2. Germline V CDR1 and CDR2: SEHNR, FQNEAQ (reference sequence). V was clipped by 5 bases and J by 0 bases; unmatched bases: 7. The CDR3 has 15 residues. CDR3 sequence reads: CASSQSGVGSYEQYF. The DNA of the CDR3 is TGTGCCAGCAGCCAGAGCGGGGTCGGCTCCTACGAGCAGTACTTC.

In DNA, the CDR3 is TGTGCAAGTCGCCCAAGGAGGACAGGGCGTAACTATGGCTACACCTTC. Protein product: CASRPRRTGRNYGYTF. This chain links TRBV12-2 with TRBJ1-2; no DNA check was done on the table's D call, TRBD1. TRBV12-2 is recorded as a pseudogene. CDR3 size: 16 residues.

This clone was seen just once. The V gene is TRBV29-1, the J gene TRBJ1-6; 8 bases agree with TRBD1. The CDR3 is 14 residues long. The V gene's germline CDR1 is SQVTM and CDR2 ANQGSEA. Unmatched junction bases numbered 7, after V lost 4 bases and J lost 8 bases. In nucleotides, the CDR3 is TGCAGCGTTGGCCAGGGGGCTAGTGATTCACCCCTCCACTTT. Residues: CSVGQGASDSPLHF.

The chain employs TRBV9 and TRBJ2-3, with 12 bases fitting TRBD2. The CDR3 contains 17 residues. The germline CDR1 and CDR2 sequences are SGDLS and YYNGEE. The junction had 5 bases not matched to a gene; V was cut back by 0 bases and J by 3 bases. CDR3 in amino acids: CASSVGSSGGATDTQYF. The CDR3 coding sequence is TGTGCCAGCAGCGTAGGATCTAGCGGGGGGGCAACAGATACGCAGTATTTT.

V gene TRBV20-1 combines with J gene TRBJ1-2, with D tentatively TRBD1 (6 bases). This CDR3 is built from 11 residues. CDR1 and CDR2 from the germline V gene are DFQATT and SNEGSKA (reference sequence). The V and J ends lost 3 bases and 8 bases respectively, with 10 bases between them. CDR3 sequence: CSARGGRGYTF. The CDR3 DNA sequence: TGCAGTGCTAGGGGGGGGCGAGGCTACACCTTC.

The chain links TRBV7-2 to TRBJ2-5; 9 bases align to TRBD2. This CDR3 spans 15 amino acids. Trimming removed 6 bases from V and 4 bases from J; junction bases left unmatched: 9. From germline, CDR1 is SGHTA and CDR2 FQGNSA. CDR3 coding DNA: TGTGCCAGCAGGCTAAGCGGGGGGAGGAGAGAGACCCAGTACTTC. Its translation: CASRLSGGRRETQYF.

V gene TRBV27 combines with J gene TRBJ1-5; TRBD1 aligns across 12 bases. The CDR3 runs 16 residues. The J segment lost 6 bases and the V segment lost 5 bases, leaving 8 bases of the junction unmatched. The V gene's germline CDR1 is MNHEY and CDR2 SMNVEV (reference sequence). CDR3: CASSLGTGGFGQPQHF. The CDR3 nucleotides are TGTGCCAGCAGTCTCGGGACAGGGGGCTTTGGTCAGCCCCAGCATTTT.

The chain combines TRBV5-6 with TRBJ2-1, with 9 bases fitting TRBD1. This CDR3 contains 14 residues. Trimming cost V 1 base and J 8 bases; bases outside gene matches: 4. Looked up from germline, CDR1 is SGHDT and CDR2 is YYEEEE. The chain's CDR3 is CASSLRGQGYEQFF. The CDR3, as DNA: TGTGCCAGCAGCTTGCGGGGACAGGGCTATGAGCAGTTCTTC.

V usage is TRBV6-5 and J usage is TRBJ2-7; 8 bases map to TRBD2. The CDR3 has 15 amino acids. J gave up 3 bases and V 7 bases, and 11 bases lay outside the gene matches. The germline V gene encodes CDR1 MNHEY and CDR2 SVGAGI. The CDR3 region has the DNA TGTGCCAGCAATTCCGGGACTAGGAACATCTACGAGCAGTACTTC. The encoded protein is CASNSGTRNIYEQYF.

The chain recombines TRBV29-1 with TRBJ2-1; possibly TRBD2 for D (6 bases). The CDR3 contains 14 residues. CDR1 SQVTM and CDR2 ANQGSEA come from the germline V gene. Trimming cost V 4 bases and J 0 bases, with 10 bases left between them. CDR3 DNA sequence: TGCAGCGTTGCTGCGGGAAGCTCCTACAATGAGCAGTTCTTC. As protein: CSVAAGSSYNEQFF.

This chain joins TRBV6-4 and TRBJ1-1, with TRBD1 as a possible D gene (6 bases). The CDR3 is 12 amino acids. Trimming removed 3 bases at V and 8 bases at J, with 10 bases between. Per germline, CDR1 MRHNA and CDR2 SNTAGT. The CDR3 bases are TGTGCCAGCAGTGAGGGGGCCCTGGAAGCTTTCTTT. This gives the protein CASSEGALEAFF.

This chain links TRBV11-2 with TRBJ1-4; D possibly corresponds to TRBD1 (5 bases). Germline CDR1 is SGHAT and CDR2 is FQNNGV. The CDR3 totals 12 residues. Deletions cut 2 bases from V and 8 bases from J, with 6 bases between. The CDR3, as DNA: TGTGCCAGCAGCTTACAGGGAGAAAAACTGTTTTTT. This gives the protein CASSLQGEKLFF.

V and J are TRBV25-1 and TRBJ1-4; 7 bases align to TRBD1. The germline V gene encodes CDR1 MGHDK and CDR2 SYGVNS. With 2 bases clipped from V and 8 bases from J, the junction kept 8 bases outside the gene matches. CDR3 length: 15 amino acids. CDR3 residues: CASSELRAGGEKLFF. The CDR3, as DNA: TGTGCCAGCAGTGAACTTAGGGCAGGGGGGGAAAAACTGTTTTTT. Supplemented by reference TRBV25-1 and TRBJ1-4, the full variable domain reads EADIYQTPRYLVIGTGKKITLECSQTMGHDKMYWYQQDPGMELHLIHYSYGVNSTEKGDLSSESTVSRIRTEHFPLTLESARPSHTSQYLCASSELRAGGEKLFFGSGTQLSVL.

This clone was observed a handful of times. CDR3 residues: CASSLTDRANSPLHF. The CDR3 nucleotides read TGCGCCAGCAGCCTGACTGACAGGGCTAATTCACCCCTCCACTTT. The gene calls are TRBV4-1 and TRBJ1-6; 7 bases align to TRBD1. V lost 4 bases and J lost 6; bases outside the gene matches: 6. The CDR3 is 15 amino acids. The germline V gene encodes CDR1 MGHRA and CDR2 YSYEKL.

This chain uses TRBV18 with TRBJ1-1; D is unclear. Trimming pared 2 bases from V and 1 base from J, leaving 5 bases between. Germline values: CDR1 KGHSH, CDR2 LQKENI. The CDR3 runs to 13 residues. CDR3 residues: CASSPSGNTEAFF. The CDR3 DNA follows: TGTGCCAGCTCACCATCGGGGAACACTGAAGCTTTCTTT. Full variable domain (remainder filled in from reference TRBV18 and TRBJ1-1): NAGVMQNPRHLVRRRGQEARLRCSPMKGHSHVYWYRQLPEEGLKFMVYLQKENIIDESGMPKERFSAEFPKEGPSILRIQQVVRGDSAAYFCASSPSGNTEAFFGQGTRLTVV.

The V call is TRBV5-5, the J call TRBJ2-3, with D perhaps TRBD2 (5 bases). The V and J ends lost 4 bases and 3 bases respectively, with 24 bases between them. This CDR3 region has 18 residues. The V gene's germline CDR1 is SGHKS and CDR2 YYEKEE (reference sequence). CDR3 region: CASSSGRARIGLTDTQYF. The CDR3 nucleotides are TGTGCCAGCAGCAGCGGCCGGGCCCGGATTGGGTTAACAGATACGCAGTATTTT.

This sequence joins TRBV24-1 and TRBJ1-5; tentatively, D is TRBD1 (6 bases). The CDR3 is 15 amino acids. Germline-derived CDR1 and CDR2 are KGHDR and SFDVKD. V was cut by 11 bases and J by 1 base, with 17 bases left in between. This chain's CDR3 is CAILKQGWSNQPQHF. The CDR3 DNA reads TGTGCCATTCTTAAACAGGGATGGAGCAATCAGCCCCAGCATTTT.